Below, 25 T cell receptor beta chains from the same sample are listed, as sequenced in a study of cytotoxic CD8 clonotypes in ibrutinib-treated CLL. The table came from immunoSEQ multiplex PCR; TCRdb's copy has only in-frame clones and leaves some out. Found here are approximately 190,000 clones, more than 70% of them singletons; the top ten hold 9.5% to 12%. The sample was PBMCs, taken after 12 months of ibrutinib treatment. The receptors originated from a human donor with chronic lymphocytic leukemia.

The genes are TRBV27 and TRBJ1-2; D is ambiguous. V lost 4 bases and J lost 7, with 7 bases in between. The CDR3 is 11 amino acids. Germline V CDR1 and CDR2: MNHEY, SMNVEV (reference sequence). The CDR3 is CASSSGGGYTF. The CDR3 DNA sequence: TGTGCCAGCAGTTCCGGAGGTGGCTACACCTTC.

This chain joins TRBV30 and TRBJ1-6, with 7 bases fitting TRBD1. V lost 1 base, J lost 4 bases, and 10 bases stayed unmatched. The length of the CDR3 is 17 residues. Per germline, CDR1 GTSNPN and CDR2 SVGIG (reference sequence). The CDR3 region is CAWSEPPQGLYNSPLHF. CDR3 DNA sequence: TGTGCCTGGAGTGAGCCACCACAGGGGTTGTATAATTCACCCCTCCACTTT.

The chain is built from TRBV27 and TRBJ1-6; D is possibly TRBD1 (6 bases). The germline CDR1 and CDR2 sequences are MNHEY and SMNVEV (reference sequence). The germline V and J ends were trimmed by 6 bases and 9 bases, with 15 bases remaining between them. The CDR3 covers 14 residues. The CDR3 region is CASRYWGASSPLHF. The CDR3 DNA reads as TGTGCCAGCAGATATTGGGGGGCGAGTTCACCCCTCCACTTT.

This clone was observed once. The chain employs TRBV7-9 and TRBJ2-7; maybe TRBD1 (6 bases). Germline V gene lookup returns CDR1 SEHNR and CDR2 FQNEAQ (reference sequence). This CDR3 comprises 13 residues. V gave up 5 bases and J gave up 0 bases, with 8 bases separating them. CDR3 sequence reads: CASSEGHSYEQYF. As DNA, the CDR3 is TGTGCCAGCAGCGAGGGACACTCCTACGAGCAGTACTTC.

This clone was observed once. The chain is built from TRBV9 and TRBJ2-7; D perhaps matches TRBD1 (5 bases). With 5 bases removed from V and 3 bases from J, the gap between germline ends came to 18 bases. Germline V gives CDR1 SGDLS, CDR2 YYNGEE. CDR3 size: 15 residues. The CDR3 DNA is TGTGCCAGCAGTCGCACGACCGACAGCGACTACGAGCAGTACTTC. It codes for CASSRTTDSDYEQYF.

The genes are TRBV7-9 and TRBJ2-7; 7 bases are shared with TRBD1. V gave up 4 bases and J gave up 4 bases; unmatched junction bases: 4. CDR1 is SEHNR, CDR2 FQNEAQ, per germline (reference sequence). The CDR3 runs 13 residues. CDR3 nucleotides: TGTGCCAGCAGCTGGGGACAGATATACGAGCAGTACTTC. It is translated as CASSWGQIYEQYF.

The V gene is TRBV27, the J gene TRBJ2-1; 8 bases line up with TRBD1. Germline CDR1 and CDR2: MNHEY and SMNVEV (reference sequence). This CDR3 is 15 amino acids long. J gave up 6 bases and V 4 bases, and 8 bases lay outside the gene matches. CDR3 bases: TGTGCCAGCAGTTCCCCGGACAGGGCCTCCAATGAGCAGTTCTTC. Translated: CASSSPDRASNEQFF.

The rearrangement links TRBV11-2 to TRBJ2-7, with D possibly TRBD2 on 6 matching bases. Germline CDR1 SGHAT, CDR2 FQNNGV. V was shortened by 1 base and J by 3 bases, with 13 bases between the two germline ends. The CDR3 totals 15 residues. The CDR3 bases are TGTGCCAGCAGCTTAGCCCCCTCGGGAGACTACGAGCAGTACTTC. This translates into CASSLAPSGDYEQYF.

The chain links TRBV14 to TRBJ2-7, with TRBD1 identical over 9 bases. The trim removed 1 base at V and 4 bases at J, leaving 8 bases unmatched. The CDR3 is 16 residues long. CDR1 is SGHDN, CDR2 FVKESK, per germline. CDR3 loop: CASSQGSGTGSYEQYF. The CDR3 nucleotides read TGTGCCAGCAGCCAAGGATCTGGGACAGGGAGTTACGAGCAGTACTTC.

The gene calls are TRBV19 and TRBJ2-7, with 7 bases aligning to TRBD2. The V gene's germline CDR1 is LNHDA and CDR2 SQIVND (reference sequence). CDR3 length: 11 amino acids. V shed 5 bases and J 5 bases; nucleotides not matched to a gene: 0. The CDR3: CASSGGDEQYF. Written as DNA, the CDR3 is TGTGCCAGTAGTGGGGGGGACGAGCAGTACTTC.

The rearrangement uses TRBV19 and TRBJ2-1, with 11 nucleotides matching TRBD2. The CDR3 spans 16 residues. The J segment lost 8 bases and the V segment lost 3 bases, leaving 9 bases of the junction unmatched. Per the germline V gene, CDR1 is LNHDA and CDR2 is SQIVND (reference sequence). The CDR3 reads CASSMGRLAGRHEQFF. CDR3 bases: TGTGCCAGTAGTATGGGGAGACTAGCGGGGAGGCATGAGCAGTTCTTC. The variable domain in full, completed from reference TRBV19 and TRBJ2-1, reads DGGITQSPKYLFRKEGQNVTLSCEQNLNHDAMYWYRQDPGQGLRLIYYSQIVNDFQKGDIAEGYSVSREKKESFPLTVTSAQKNPTAFYLCASSMGRLAGRHEQFFGPGTRLTVL.

This clone was counted between two and nine times. The chain uses TRBV18 and TRBJ1-5, with D maybe TRBD1 (5 bases). CDR3 length: 13 residues. The V gene's germline CDR1 is KGHSH and CDR2 LQKENI. Trimming removed 10 bases from V and 4 bases from J, with 14 bases in between. The DNA of the CDR3 is TGTGCCACTTCACCGGGGGAGAATCAGCCCCAGCATTTT. It encodes CATSPGENQPQHF.

V gene TRBV7-9 combines with J gene TRBJ2-1; possibly TRBD1 or TRBD2 for D (5 bases each). CDR1 and CDR2 (germline): SEHNR, FQNEAQ (reference sequence). CDR3 length: 15 amino acids. V lost 3 bases to trimming and J lost 6 bases, with 15 bases between them. The CDR3 sequence is CASSFTGLPTNEQFF. CDR3 coding DNA: TGTGCCAGCAGCTTCACGGGGCTTCCCACCAATGAGCAGTTCTTC.

The V and J genes are TRBV6-5 and TRBJ2-7, with D possibly being TRBD1 or TRBD2 (5 bases each). Germline V gene sequence: CDR1 MNHEY, CDR2 SVGAGI. CDR3 length: 14 amino acids. Trimming pared 2 bases from V and 3 bases from J, leaving 11 bases between. Here the CDR3 reads CASSYRDGRYEQYF. CDR3 nucleotides: TGTGCCAGCAGTTACCGGGACGGCCGCTACGAGCAGTACTTC.

The chain combines TRBV6-5 with TRBJ1-2; D not certain. This CDR3 comprises 13 residues. The germline V gene has CDR1 MNHEY and CDR2 SVGAGI. Deletions cut 2 bases from V and 2 bases from J, with 6 bases between. The DNA of the CDR3 is TGTGCCAGCAGTTACAAGGGCAACTATGGCTACACCTTC. Protein product: CASSYKGNYGYTF.

This chain links TRBV7-8 with TRBJ2-7; D gene uncertain. V gave up 0 bases and J gave up 2 bases, with 11 bases separating them. This CDR3 spans 15 amino acids. The germline CDR1 and CDR2 sequences are SGHVS and FQNEAQ. For the CDR3, the DNA is TGTGCCAGCAGCTTAGCGCTTGGCGGCCCCTACGAGCAGTACTTC. Translating it yields CASSLALGGPYEQYF.

The chain couples TRBV2 to TRBJ1-4, with D unclear. The CDR3 has 15 amino acids. Trimming removed 3 bases at V and 7 bases at J, with 15 bases between. Per germline, CDR1 SNHLY and CDR2 FYNNEI. The CDR3 DNA reads as TGTGCCAGCAGTGAGAGTGGGCGCAATGGTGAAAAACTGTTTTTT. Amino acid sequence: CASSESGRNGEKLFF.

The chain uses TRBV6-6 and TRBJ2-5; TRBD2 agrees at 8 bases. V lost 5 bases and J lost 3; bases outside the gene matches: 5. Germline V gene sequence: CDR1 MNHNY, CDR2 SVGAGI (reference sequence). This CDR3 is 14 amino acids long. CDR3 in DNA: TGTGCCAGCAGTGATAGCGGGGCAAAAGAGACCCAGTACTTC. This gives the protein CASSDSGAKETQYF.

The J gene is TRBJ1-1, the V gene TRBV7-9; 9 positions agree with TRBD1. CDR1 and CDR2 from the germline V gene are SEHNR and FQNEAQ (reference sequence). CDR3 length equals 14 residues. Germline trimming cut 3 bases from V and 10 bases from J; bases unmatched to any gene: 9. As DNA, the CDR3 is TGTGCCAGCAGCTTTGAACAGGGGGCCGTTGCAGCTTTCTTT. Residues: CASSFEQGAVAAFF.

The chain combines TRBV4-2 with TRBJ2-5, with 9 bases identical to TRBD2. Trimming cost V 1 base and J 9 bases; bases outside gene matches: 6. Germline values: CDR1 LGHNA, CDR2 YNFKEQ. The CDR3 has 14 amino acids. CDR3 in DNA: TGTGCCAGCAGCCAAGCGCGCGGGAGGGAGGCCCAGTACTTC. Translated, it gives CASSQARGREAQYF.

This chain connects TRBV6-1 to TRBJ2-7; D might be TRBD2 (5 bases). The CDR3 extends over 11 amino acids. V gave up 6 bases and J gave up 3 bases, with 6 bases separating them. CDR1 is MNHNS, CDR2 SASEGT, per germline. CDR3 protein: CASSRDYEQYF. The DNA for the CDR3 is TGTGCCAGCAGCCGGGACTACGAGCAGTACTTC.

The chain couples TRBV25-1 to TRBJ2-5; D remains ambiguous. Germline loops: CDR1 MGHDK, CDR2 SYGVNS. This CDR3 has 12 residues. Trimming shortened V by 6 bases and J by 2 bases, and 7 bases separated the two germline ends. DNA of the CDR3: TGTGCCAGCAGAGGTCTGCAAGAGACCCAGTACTTC. Protein product: CASRGLQETQYF.

The chain carries TRBV30 and TRBJ1-1, with TRBD1 matching over 9 bases. Per the germline V gene, CDR1 is GTSNPN and CDR2 is SVGIG (reference sequence). This CDR3 is built from 13 residues. The J segment lost 0 bases and the V segment lost 5 bases, leaving 1 base of the junction unmatched. CDR3 protein: CAWDRGLNTEAFF. The CDR3 region has the DNA TGTGCCTGGGACAGGGGGTTGAACACTGAAGCTTTCTTT.

V usage is TRBV6-1 and J usage is TRBJ1-4; D uncertain. Germline CDR1 reads MNHNS; CDR2 reads SASEGT. The germline V and J ends were trimmed by 8 bases and 5 bases, with 9 bases remaining between them. CDR3 length equals 12 residues. The CDR3, as DNA: TGTGCCAGCGGTAACCGGAATGAAAAACTGTTTTTT. This translates into CASGNRNEKLFF.

This chain uses TRBV2 with TRBJ2-5; 7 nucleotides align to TRBD1. From germline, CDR1 is SNHLY and CDR2 FYNNEI. V lost 6 bases and J lost 3; bases outside the gene matches: 10. This CDR3 comprises 15 residues. The CDR3, as DNA: TGTGCCAGCAGAAACTCCGGGACAGCCAAAGAGACCCAGTACTTC. Protein product: CASRNSGTAKETQYF.